These 30 T cell receptor beta chains originate from one sample sequenced in a study of T cells in Graves' hyperthyroidism and ophthalmopathy. Amplified regions were TCR beta CDR3 sequences from RNA transcripts. First-round RT-PCR of the TCR CDR3 relied on the HTBI primer set. TCRdb called the multiplex PCR reads again in MiXCR, with one record for every CDR3 protein. The sample has roughly 750,000 distinct CDR3 sequences; approximately 16% are singletons. The sequenced material came from blood. Receptors were obtained from a young man with Graves' hyperthyroidism.

This chain connects TRBV9 to TRBJ2-7, with 10 bases fitting TRBD1. The CDR3 has 14 residues. V trimming: 3 bases; J trimming: 6 bases; junction bases outside the gene matches: 6. The germline CDR1 and CDR2 sequences are SGDLS and YYNGEE. This chain's CDR3 is CASSDRDRGFEQYF. The DNA of the CDR3 is TGTGCCAGCAGCGACCGGGACAGGGGCTTCGAGCAGTACTTC.

The CDR3 spells CASSVATRVNTPDTQYF. The CDR3 nucleotides are TGTGCCAGCAGCGTAGCTACTAGGGTGAATACCCCAGATACGCAGTATTTT. The chain links TRBV9 to TRBJ2-3, with D maybe TRBD2 (5 bases). This CDR3 is built from 17 residues. V lost 0 bases to trimming and J lost 4 bases, with 18 bases between them. Looked up from germline, CDR1 is SGDLS and CDR2 is YYNGEE.

This clonotype has a handful of counts. The rearrangement links TRBV7-9 to TRBJ1-1; 12 nucleotides line up with TRBD1. Germline CDR1 is SEHNR and CDR2 is FQNEAQ (reference sequence). With V trimmed by 4 bases and J by 7 bases, 10 bases remained unmatched. The CDR3 covers 16 residues. This CDR3 is CASSSRQGQGAIEAFF. The CDR3 coding sequence is TGTGCCAGCAGCTCTCGGCAGGGACAGGGGGCGATTGAAGCTTTCTTT. The complete variable domain, with remaining parts taken from reference TRBV7-9 and TRBJ1-1, reads DTGVSQNPRHKITKRGQNVTFRCDPISEHNRLYWYRQTLGQGPEFLTYFQNEAQLEKSRLLSDRFSAERPKGSFSTLEIQRTEQGDSAMYLCASSSRQGQGAIEAFFGQGTRLTVV.

This clonotype occurred many times. The chain uses TRBV7-8 and TRBJ2-7; 8 bases are shared with TRBD1. Germline V gene data show CDR1 as SGHVS and CDR2 as FQNEAQ. The CDR3 is made up of 13 amino acids. The junction had 6 bases not matched to a gene; V was cut back by 5 bases and J by 6 bases. In nucleotides, the CDR3 is TGTGCCAGCAGCGGGAGGACAGGGCTCGAGCAGTACTTC. It yields the protein CASSGRTGLEQYF. The variable domain in full, with the rest retrieved from reference TRBV7-8 and TRBJ2-7, is GAGVSQSPRYKVAKRGQDVALRCDPISGHVSLFWYQQALGQGPEFLTYFQNEAQLDKSGLPSDRFFAERPEGSVSTLKIQRTQQEDSAVYLCASSGRTGLEQYFGPGTRLTVT.

This clonotype was seen many times. The J gene is TRBJ2-2, the V gene TRBV28; D is possibly TRBD2 (7 bases). With 9 bases removed from V and 3 bases from J, the gap between germline ends came to 17 bases. The CDR3 has 15 amino acids. Germline V gene sequence: CDR1 MDHEN, CDR2 SYDVKM. The CDR3 spells CASTTTGGYTGELFF. DNA of the CDR3: TGTGCCAGTACCACCACGGGGGGCTACACCGGGGAGCTGTTTTTT.

This clonotype showed up many times. This rearrangement joins TRBV20-1 to TRBJ1-1; D is ambiguous. Looked up from germline, CDR1 is DFQATT and CDR2 is SNEGSKA (reference sequence). This CDR3 has 13 residues. V was clipped by 0 bases and J by 0 bases, with 5 bases between them. The CDR3 loop is CSARDSMNTEAFF. In DNA form, the CDR3 reads TGCAGTGCTAGAGACAGCATGAACACTGAAGCTTTCTTT.

This chain uses TRBV5-6 with TRBJ1-2; D remains unclear. V gave up 0 bases and J gave up 5 bases, with 5 bases separating them. The CDR3 runs 12 residues. Germline V lookup: CDR1 SGHDT, CDR2 YYEEEE. CDR3 amino acids: CASSLGEYGYTF. DNA for the CDR3: TGTGCCAGCAGCTTGGGCGAGTATGGCTACACCTTC.

V and J are TRBV15 and TRBJ2-4; possibly TRBD1 for D (5 bases). Trimming took off 4 bases at V and 1 base at J, with 8 bases between the two ends. Germline V gene sequence: CDR1 LNHNV, CDR2 YYDKDF (reference sequence). The CDR3 is 14 amino acids. In DNA, the CDR3 is TGTGCCACCAGCATCGCAGGGGCCAAAAACATTCAGTACTTC. The encoded protein is CATSIAGAKNIQYF.

This clonotype was seen many times. The chain employs TRBV28 and TRBJ1-4, with a weak D call TRBD1 (6 bases). Germline CDR1 is MDHEN and CDR2 is SYDVKM. V was clipped by 6 bases and J by 8 bases, with 16 bases between them. The CDR3 consists of 14 residues. The CDR3 here is CASRDRSGEEKLFF. The DNA of the CDR3 is TGTGCCAGCAGAGACCGCTCAGGGGAAGAAAAACTGTTTTTT.

The chain combines TRBV20-1 with TRBJ2-1; 8 bases fit TRBD2. This CDR3 comprises 14 residues. Germline assignment: CDR1 DFQATT and CDR2 SNEGSKA (reference sequence). J lost 6 bases, V lost 3 bases, and 7 bases had no gene match. The CDR3 nucleotides are TGCAGTGCTAGCCGGGCGGGAGGCATCAATGAGCAGTTCTTC. Translation gives CSASRAGGINEQFF.

The chain uses TRBV7-6 and TRBJ2-5; 11 nucleotides agree with TRBD2. V trimming: 5 bases; J trimming: 0 bases; junction bases outside the gene matches: 8. CDR1 SGHVS and CDR2 FNYEAQ come from the germline V gene. CDR3 length equals 17 residues. The CDR3 DNA reads as TGTGCCAGCAGCCCTAATATAGCGGGAGGGAACCAAGAGACCCAGTACTTC. It specifies CASSPNIAGGNQETQYF. The entire variable domain, with the rest obtained from reference TRBV7-6 and TRBJ2-5, is as follows: GAGVSQSPRYKVTKRGQDVALRCDPISGHVSLYWYRQALGQGPEFLTYFNYEAQQDKSGLPNDRFSAERPEGSISTLTIQRTEQRDSAMYRCASSPNIAGGNQETQYFGPGTRLLVL.

The chain carries TRBV15 and TRBJ2-5; the D is unclear. Germline CDR1 is LNHNV and CDR2 is YYDKDF (reference sequence). Deletions cut 0 bases from V and 5 bases from J, with 7 bases between. This CDR3 contains 13 residues. The CDR3 DNA is TGTGCCACCAGCAGAGATAGAAGGGAGACCCAGTACTTC. Translation: CATSRDRRETQYF.

This clonotype showed up many times. V is TRBV12-3 or TRBV12-4 and J is TRBJ1-1; TRBD1 agrees at 7 bases. CDR3 length equals 12 residues. With 2 bases clipped from V and 9 bases from J, the junction kept 3 bases outside the gene matches. The CDR3 loop reads CASSLYRGQAFF. CDR3 DNA: TGTGCCAGCAGTTTATATAGGGGGCAAGCTTTCTTT.

The table lists this clonotype with many counts. The rearrangement joins TRBV28 to TRBJ2-1, with 16 bases matching TRBD2. This CDR3 has 15 residues. In germline, CDR1 is MDHEN, CDR2 SYDVKM. Trimming removed 6 bases from V and 15 bases from J; junction bases left unmatched: 11. CDR3 sequence reads: CASSTGGLAGGWRFF. The CDR3 bases are TGTGCCAGCAGCACGGGGGGACTAGCGGGAGGGTGGCGGTTCTTC.

The chain has TRBV7-2 and TRBJ1-2, with TRBD1 matching 10 bases. Germline V gene sequence: CDR1 SGHTA, CDR2 FQGNSA. The CDR3 spans 15 residues. V trimming: 2 bases; J trimming: 7 bases; junction bases outside the gene matches: 7. The CDR3 reads CASSLNRDRGFGYTF. CDR3 in DNA: TGTGCCAGCAGCTTAAACCGGGACAGGGGTTTTGGCTACACCTTC.

At least ten counts were recorded for this clonotype. The V and J genes are TRBV13 and TRBJ2-7; D possibly corresponds to TRBD1 (7 bases). The germline V gene encodes CDR1 PRHDT and CDR2 FYEKMQ (reference sequence). CDR3 length: 15 amino acids. Trimming shortened V by 5 bases and J by 2 bases, and 16 bases separated the two germline ends. CDR3 amino acids: CASSKGGTDPYEQYF. CDR3 DNA: TGTGCCAGCAGCAAGGGCGGGACAGATCCCTACGAGCAGTACTTC.

This clonotype was picked up many times. The chain uses TRBV12-3 or TRBV12-4 and TRBJ1-5; D remains ambiguous. The germline V and J ends were trimmed by 4 bases and 2 bases, with 12 bases remaining between them. This CDR3 comprises 15 residues. Here the CDR3 reads CASSSQVRGNQPQHF. The CDR3 coding sequence is TGTGCCAGCAGTTCTCAAGTAAGGGGCAATCAGCCCCAGCATTTT.

This clonotype turned up a few times. The chain uses TRBV7-2 and TRBJ2-7; D ambiguous. CDR1 and CDR2 from the germline V gene are SGHTA and FQGNSA. V was pared by 6 bases and J by 2 bases, with 11 bases between. The CDR3 is 13 residues long. CDR3: CASSIDKTYEQYF. CDR3 in DNA: TGTGCCAGCAGTATCGACAAGACCTACGAGCAGTACTTC. Complete variable domain (other parts from reference TRBV7-2 and TRBJ2-7): GAGVSQSPSNKVTEKGKDVELRCDPISGHTALYWYRQSLGQGLEFLIYFQGNSAPDKSGLPSDRFSAERTGGSVSTLTIQRTQQEDSAVYLCASSIDKTYEQYFGPGTRLTVT.

The chain uses TRBV6-2 or TRBV6-3 and TRBJ2-3, with a weak D call TRBD1 (5 bases). Germline V lookup: CDR1 MNHEY, CDR2 SVGEGT. V lost 6 bases to trimming and J lost 1 base, with 14 bases between them. CDR3 length: 15 amino acids. This chain's CDR3 is CASRVRARRTDTQYF. The CDR3 nucleotides are TGTGCCAGCAGAGTCAGGGCCCGGCGCACAGATACGCAGTATTTT.

The sample holds a few counts of this clonotype. The chain employs TRBV9 and TRBJ2-3; D not resolved. CDR1 is SGDLS and CDR2 is YYNGEE in the germline V gene. Between the trimmed V and J ends, which lost 0 bases and 6 bases, there was a span of 11 bases. This CDR3 is 14 amino acids long. CDR3 in DNA: TGTGCCAGCAGCGTAGCTCAGTTGCGGGATACGCAGTATTTT. It specifies CASSVAQLRDTQYF.

The genes are TRBV20-1 and TRBJ2-1; D unresolved. The CDR3 loop spans 13 amino acids. Trimming shortened V by 1 base and J by 4 bases, and 8 bases separated the two germline ends. CDR1 and CDR2 (germline): DFQATT, SNEGSKA (reference sequence). The CDR3 loop reads CSARARTYNEQFF. In nucleotides, the CDR3 is TGCAGTGCTAGAGCAAGAACGTACAATGAGCAGTTCTTC.

The chain carries TRBV12-5 and TRBJ2-7, with 8 bases aligning to TRBD2. Trimming at V came to 6 bases and at J to 4 bases, leaving 8 bases not matched to a gene. Germline V gene data show CDR1 as LGHNT and CDR2 as FRNRAP. This CDR3 is built from 14 residues. The CDR3, as DNA: TGTGCTAGTGGCCAAGCGGGAGAGAGGTACGAGCAGTACTTC. Translating it yields CASGQAGERYEQYF.

The chain couples TRBV9 to TRBJ2-1, with TRBD2 matching 10 bases. The germline gives CDR1 SGDLS, CDR2 YYNGEE. The CDR3 has 15 residues. V lost 0 bases and J lost 9; bases outside the gene matches: 6. Written as DNA, the CDR3 is TGTGCCAGCAGCGTAGCATCTAGCGGGAGCGGTGAGCAGTTCTTC. It codes for CASSVASSGSGEQFF.

The genes are TRBV14 and TRBJ2-3, with a tentative D call TRBD2 (5 bases). Per germline, CDR1 SGHDN and CDR2 FVKESK. The CDR3 is 15 residues long. Trimming removed 2 bases at V and 4 bases at J, with 13 bases between. Here the CDR3 reads CASSQSGGSPDTQYF. The CDR3 DNA reads TGTGCCAGCAGCCAATCCGGAGGCTCCCCAGATACGCAGTATTTT.

This rearrangement joins TRBV29-1 to TRBJ2-3; 8 nucleotides agree with TRBD1. With V trimmed by 6 bases and J by 2 bases, 7 bases remained unmatched. CDR3 length: 14 amino acids. Germline V gives CDR1 SQVTM, CDR2 ANQGSEA. Written as DNA, the CDR3 is TGCAGCGTATCAGGGGGCTATATCACAGATACGCAGTATTTT. Protein sequence: CSVSGGYITDTQYF.

This clonotype has at least ten counts. The gene calls are TRBV3-1 and TRBJ1-1; 7 positions agree with TRBD1. CDR3 length: 15 amino acids. Germline-derived CDR1 and CDR2 are LGHDT and YNNKEL (reference sequence). V was pared by 4 bases and J by 0 bases, with 5 bases of the junction left unmatched. For the CDR3, the DNA is TGTGCCAGCAGCCCGCAGACAGGGATGAACACTGAAGCTTTCTTT. Translation gives CASSPQTGMNTEAFF.

V usage is TRBV11-2 and J usage is TRBJ2-1; D call uncertain. The CDR3 covers 15 residues. Germline V gene lookup returns CDR1 SGHAT and CDR2 FQNNGV. Deletions cut 1 base from V and 4 bases from J, with 11 bases between. For the CDR3, the DNA is TGTGCCAGCAGCTTAGTCGGTAATATTTACAATGAGCAGTTCTTC. Its translation: CASSLVGNIYNEQFF.

This clonotype was counted a few times. This chain joins TRBV20-1 and TRBJ2-2, with a possible D match to TRBD2 (6 bases). The CDR3 extends over 14 amino acids. Deletions cut 0 bases from V and 7 bases from J, with 12 bases between. Germline assignment: CDR1 DFQATT and CDR2 SNEGSKA (reference sequence). CDR3 amino acids: CSAREDGSHGELFF. Written as DNA, the CDR3 is TGCAGTGCTAGAGAGGACGGGAGTCACGGGGAGCTGTTTTTT.

This clonotype was detected ten times or more. The gene calls are TRBV30 and TRBJ2-5; possibly TRBD1 or TRBD2 for D (5 bases each). CDR3 length: 12 residues. Germline V CDR1 and CDR2: GTSNPN, SVGIG (reference sequence). The germline V and J ends were trimmed by 5 bases and 6 bases, with 13 bases remaining between them. The CDR3 reads CAWEGPGKTQYF. The CDR3 coding sequence is TGTGCCTGGGAGGGGCCCGGGAAGACCCAGTACTTC.

The chain combines TRBV9 with TRBJ1-2; 11 nucleotides line up with TRBD1. The CDR3 extends over 14 amino acids. Looked up from germline, CDR1 is SGDLS and CDR2 is YYNGEE. J lost 8 bases, V lost 6 bases, and 9 bases had no gene match. The CDR3 region is CASNRDRGLEGYTF. Here the CDR3 DNA reads TGTGCCAGCAATCGGGACAGGGGGTTAGAAGGCTACACCTTC.